This TCR beta chain was recorded in a study of blood T cells in healthy people across ages. Points from the study as a whole: Estimates of diversity drawn from one million T cells were considered underestimates. In older individuals, TCR beta diversity per million T cells was lower, falling roughly linearly with age.

No fewer than 6 micrograms of total RNA were isolated from every sample. As for this clonotype: Its antigen is not known.

Next came a second PCR, run for about 6 to 11 cycles, which used a sample-barcoded 5' primer along with a J-beta primer mix. Every sample gave at least 2.5 million paired-end reads containing CDR3. MiXCR, applied by TCRdb to the 5' RACE reads, yields one record per CDR3 protein. The profile shows about 690,000 distinct CDR3 sequences, roughly 41% of them singletons. The germline gives CDR1 MNHEY, CDR2 SVGAGI. This CDR3 contains 16 residues. V was cut by 4 bases and J by 0 bases, with 12 bases left in between. V gene TRBV6-5 combines with J gene TRBJ1-4, with D perhaps matching TRBD1 (5 bases). Sequenced input: blood. The clonotype comes from a man older than 75 in good health. The CDR3 DNA is TGTGCCAGCAGTTTTAGTACGGGGGCAACTAATGAAAAACTGTTTTTT. Translating gives CASSFSTGATNEKLFF.